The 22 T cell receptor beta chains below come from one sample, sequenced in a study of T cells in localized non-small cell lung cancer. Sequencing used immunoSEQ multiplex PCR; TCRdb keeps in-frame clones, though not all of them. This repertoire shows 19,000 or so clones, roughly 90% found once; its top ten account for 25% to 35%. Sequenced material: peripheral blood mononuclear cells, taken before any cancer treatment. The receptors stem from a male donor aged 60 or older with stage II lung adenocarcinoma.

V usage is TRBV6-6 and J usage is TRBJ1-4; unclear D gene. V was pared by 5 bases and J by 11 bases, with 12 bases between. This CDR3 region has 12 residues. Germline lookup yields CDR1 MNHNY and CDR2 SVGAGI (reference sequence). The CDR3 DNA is TGTGCCAGCAGTCCCGGACCTTCGAAACTGTTTTTT. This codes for CASSPGPSKLFF.

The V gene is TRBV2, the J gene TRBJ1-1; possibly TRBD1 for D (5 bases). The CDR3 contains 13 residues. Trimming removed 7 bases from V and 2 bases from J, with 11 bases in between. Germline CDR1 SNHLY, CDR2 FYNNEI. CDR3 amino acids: CASTTQGNTEAFF. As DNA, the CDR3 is TGTGCCAGCACGACCCAGGGTAACACTGAAGCTTTCTTT.

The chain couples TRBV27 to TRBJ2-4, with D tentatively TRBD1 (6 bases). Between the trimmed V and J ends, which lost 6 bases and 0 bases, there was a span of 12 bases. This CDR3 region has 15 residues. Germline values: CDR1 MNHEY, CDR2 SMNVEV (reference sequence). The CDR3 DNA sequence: TGTGCCAGCAGCCGAAACAGGGTAGCCAAAAACATTCAGTACTTC. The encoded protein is CASSRNRVAKNIQYF.

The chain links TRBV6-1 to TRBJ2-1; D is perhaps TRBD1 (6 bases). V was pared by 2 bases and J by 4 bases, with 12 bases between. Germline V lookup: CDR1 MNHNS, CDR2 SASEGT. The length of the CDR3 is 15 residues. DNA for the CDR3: TGTGCCAGCAGTGAACCAGGGGAGTCGTACAATGAGCAGTTCTTC. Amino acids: CASSEPGESYNEQFF.

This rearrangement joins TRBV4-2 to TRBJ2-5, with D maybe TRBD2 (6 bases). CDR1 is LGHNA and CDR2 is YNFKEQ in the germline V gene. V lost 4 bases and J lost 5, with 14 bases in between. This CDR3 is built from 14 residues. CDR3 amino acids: CASSRQSGRETQYF. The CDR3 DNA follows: TGTGCCAGCAGCCGCCAGAGCGGGCGGGAGACCCAGTACTTC.

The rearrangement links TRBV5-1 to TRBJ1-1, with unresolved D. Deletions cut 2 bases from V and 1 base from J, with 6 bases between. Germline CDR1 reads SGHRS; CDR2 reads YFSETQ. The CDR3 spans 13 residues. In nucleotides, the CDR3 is TGCGCCAGCAGCTTTTCAGGGAACACTGAAGCTTTCTTT. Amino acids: CASSFSGNTEAFF. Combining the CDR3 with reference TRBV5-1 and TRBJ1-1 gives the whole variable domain KAGVTQTPRYLIKTRGQQVTLSCSPISGHRSVSWYQQTPGQGLQFLFEYFSETQRNKGNFPGRFSGRQFSNSRSEMNVSTLELGDSALYLCASSFSGNTEAFFGQGTRLTVV.

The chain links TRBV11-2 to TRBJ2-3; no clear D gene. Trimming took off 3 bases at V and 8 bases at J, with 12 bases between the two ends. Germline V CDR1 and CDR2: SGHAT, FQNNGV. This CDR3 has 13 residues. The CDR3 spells CASSLASAGTQYF. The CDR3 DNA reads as TGTGCCAGCAGCTTGGCCTCCGCAGGTACGCAGTATTTT.

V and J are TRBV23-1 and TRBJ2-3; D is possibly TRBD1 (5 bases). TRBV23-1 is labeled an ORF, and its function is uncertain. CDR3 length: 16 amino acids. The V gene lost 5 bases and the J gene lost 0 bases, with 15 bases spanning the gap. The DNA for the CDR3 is TGCGCCAGCAGTAGGGCGCGACAGCTGAGCACAGATACGCAGTATTTT. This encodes CASSRARQLSTDTQYF.

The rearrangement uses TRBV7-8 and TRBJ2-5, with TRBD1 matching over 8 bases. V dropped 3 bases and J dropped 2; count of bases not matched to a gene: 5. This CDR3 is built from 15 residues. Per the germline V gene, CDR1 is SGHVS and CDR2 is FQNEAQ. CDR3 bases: TGTGCCAGCAGCTTCAACAGGGGGTCTCAAGAGACCCAGTACTTC. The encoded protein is CASSFNRGSQETQYF.

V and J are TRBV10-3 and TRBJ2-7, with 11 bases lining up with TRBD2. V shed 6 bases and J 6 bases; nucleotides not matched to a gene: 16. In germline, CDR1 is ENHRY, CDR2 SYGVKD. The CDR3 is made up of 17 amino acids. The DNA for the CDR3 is TGTGCCATCAGCGACCCGACCCATAGCGGGGGGGGGAGCGAGCAGTACTTC. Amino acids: CAISDPTHSGGGSEQYF.

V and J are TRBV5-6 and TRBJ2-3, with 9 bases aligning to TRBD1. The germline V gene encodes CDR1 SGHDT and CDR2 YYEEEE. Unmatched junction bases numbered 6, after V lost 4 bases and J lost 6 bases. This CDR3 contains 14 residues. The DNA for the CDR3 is TGTGCCAGCAGCCAAGGGACAGGGTGGGATACGCAGTATTTT. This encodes CASSQGTGWDTQYF.

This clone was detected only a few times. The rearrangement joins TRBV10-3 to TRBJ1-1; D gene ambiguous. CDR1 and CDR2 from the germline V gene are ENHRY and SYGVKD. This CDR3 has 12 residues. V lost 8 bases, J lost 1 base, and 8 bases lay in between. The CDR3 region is CAISPGNTEAFF. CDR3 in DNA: TGTGCCATCTCTCCAGGGAACACTGAAGCTTTCTTT.

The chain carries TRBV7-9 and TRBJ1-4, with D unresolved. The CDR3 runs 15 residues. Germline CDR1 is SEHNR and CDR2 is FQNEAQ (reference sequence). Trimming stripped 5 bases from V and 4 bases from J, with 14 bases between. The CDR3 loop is CASSPQGGNNEKLFF. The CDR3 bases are TGTGCCAGCAGCCCGCAAGGTGGGAATAATGAAAAACTGTTTTTT.

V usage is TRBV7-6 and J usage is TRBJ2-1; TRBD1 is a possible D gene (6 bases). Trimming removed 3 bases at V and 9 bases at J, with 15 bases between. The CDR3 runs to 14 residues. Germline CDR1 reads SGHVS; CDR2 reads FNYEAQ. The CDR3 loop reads CASSLGLLGGEQFF. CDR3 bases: TGTGCCAGCAGCTTGGGCCTGCTAGGGGGTGAGCAGTTCTTC.

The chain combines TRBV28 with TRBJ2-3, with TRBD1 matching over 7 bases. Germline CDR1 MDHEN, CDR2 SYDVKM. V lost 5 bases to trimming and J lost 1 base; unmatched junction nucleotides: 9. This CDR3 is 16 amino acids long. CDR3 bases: TGTGCCAGCAGTCCGAATACAGGGGTCGGCACAGATACGCAGTATTTT. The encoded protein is CASSPNTGVGTDTQYF.

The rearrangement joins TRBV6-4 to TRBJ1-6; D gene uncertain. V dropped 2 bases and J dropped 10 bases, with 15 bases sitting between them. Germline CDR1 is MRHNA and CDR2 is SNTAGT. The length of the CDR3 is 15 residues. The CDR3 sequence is CASSDTVAITSPLHF. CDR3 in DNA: TGTGCCAGCAGTGACACGGTCGCGATCACCTCACCCCTCCACTTT.

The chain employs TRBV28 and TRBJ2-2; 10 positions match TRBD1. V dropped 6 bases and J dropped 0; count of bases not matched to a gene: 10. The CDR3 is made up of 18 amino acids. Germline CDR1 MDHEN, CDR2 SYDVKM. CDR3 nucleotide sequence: TGTGCCAGCAGGACCGGGACAGGGGTCGGCCCGAACACCGGGGAGCTGTTTTTT. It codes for CASRTGTGVGPNTGELFF.

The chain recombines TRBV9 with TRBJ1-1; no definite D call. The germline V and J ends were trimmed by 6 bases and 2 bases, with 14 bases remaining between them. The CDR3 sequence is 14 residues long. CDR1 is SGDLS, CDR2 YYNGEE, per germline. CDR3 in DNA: TGTGCCAGCACCAAGATAGCCGGAAACACTGAAGCTTTCTTT. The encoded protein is CASTKIAGNTEAFF.

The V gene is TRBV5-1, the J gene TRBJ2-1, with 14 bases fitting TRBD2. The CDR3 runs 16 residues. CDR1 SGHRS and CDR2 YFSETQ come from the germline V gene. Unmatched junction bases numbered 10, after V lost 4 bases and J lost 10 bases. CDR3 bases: TGCGCCAGCAGCCCACAAGGGACTAGCGGGAGTTGGGAGCAGTTCTTC. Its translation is CASSPQGTSGSWEQFF.

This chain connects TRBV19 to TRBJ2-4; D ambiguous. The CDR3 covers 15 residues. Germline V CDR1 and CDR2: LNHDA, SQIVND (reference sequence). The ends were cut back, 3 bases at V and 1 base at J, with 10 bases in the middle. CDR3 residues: CASSISRGAKNIQYF. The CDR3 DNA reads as TGTGCCAGTAGTATCTCGCGTGGGGCCAAAAACATTCAGTACTTC.

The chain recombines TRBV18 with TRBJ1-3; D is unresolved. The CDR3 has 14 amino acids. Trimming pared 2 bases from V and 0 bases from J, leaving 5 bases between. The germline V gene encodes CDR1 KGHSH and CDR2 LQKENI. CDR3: CASSPYFSGNTIYF. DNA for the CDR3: TGTGCCAGCTCACCATATTTCTCTGGAAACACCATATATTTT. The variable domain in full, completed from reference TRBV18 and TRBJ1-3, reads NAGVMQNPRHLVRRRGQEARLRCSPMKGHSHVYWYRQLPEEGLKFMVYLQKENIIDESGMPKERFSAEFPKEGPSILRIQQVVRGDSAAYFCASSPYFSGNTIYFGEGSWLTVV.

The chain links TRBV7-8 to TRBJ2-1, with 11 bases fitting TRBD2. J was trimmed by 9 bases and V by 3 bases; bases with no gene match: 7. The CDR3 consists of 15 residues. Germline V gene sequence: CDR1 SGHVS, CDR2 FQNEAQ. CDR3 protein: CASSFTSGSIGEQFF. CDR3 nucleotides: TGTGCCAGCAGCTTCACTAGCGGGAGTATAGGTGAGCAGTTCTTC. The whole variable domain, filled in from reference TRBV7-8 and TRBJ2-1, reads GAGVSQSPRYKVAKRGQDVALRCDPISGHVSLFWYQQALGQGPEFLTYFQNEAQLDKSGLPSDRFFAERPEGSVSTLKIQRTQQEDSAVYLCASSFTSGSIGEQFFGPGTRLTVL.